This T cell receptor beta chain emerged from a study of shared clonotypes between healthy human individuals. Assay used: immunoSEQ multiplex PCR; TCRdb lists only in-frame clones, some missing. The data show over 400,000 clones, more than 95% seen once. CD45RA-negative memory and CD45RA+ naive subsets were split from the CD4+ cells. Trimming stripped 6 bases from V and 0 bases from J, with 9 bases between. The CDR3 has 14 amino acids. CDR1 is SGHDT, CDR2 YYEEEE, per germline. The TCR was taken from a young woman in good health. The sample consisted of naive CD4+ T cells sorted from blood. Subset meaning: CD45RA+ positively selected. This chain connects TRBV5-6 to TRBJ1-4; D is undetermined. Here the CDR3 DNA reads TGTGCCAGCATCGCCTGGGCAACTAATGAAAAACTGTTTTTT. Its protein product is CASIAWATNEKLFF.